Reported below is one T cell receptor (beta chain). This clone was detected once. Its recognized antigen is unknown. No base quality values were provided; no much bigger clone lies one nucleotide off. The germline V gene yields SQVTM for CDR1 and ANQGSEA for CDR2. The germline V end is reduced by 5 bases and the J end by 2 bases; junction bases left unmatched: 6. The CDR3 contains 15 residues, cysteine and phenylalanine counted. The retained sequence is limited to the CDR3, 45 bases, with the frame set at the first base. The data belong to a study of blood T cell repertoires in COVID-19 (dated by TCRdb to about 2020). Turning to the overall study: Samples from collaborators originated in the United States, Italy and Spain and spanned both the acute and convalescent phases of COVID-19. The material from the prospective study consisted of cDNA or gDNA derived from T cells, B-cell-depleted T cells, or PBMCs. Deeply sampled blood TCRbeta repertoires from subjects exposed to, actively infected with, or recovered from COVID-19 were included in the dataset. The repertoires were released in a freely available public database intended as a resource for research on the immune response to SARS-CoV-2. The samples were drawn from two sources: the first 160 participants of the ongoing ImmuneRACE study, and over 1,000 subjects contributed by 6 global collaborators. The sample metadata nearly always contained a de-identified subject ID, COVID-19 status, age in years and sex. Where available, HLA class I and class II types were obtained from metadata supplied by the sample provider rather than from assay-based typing. General findings and caveats noted by the study authors: The amount of clinical and demographic metadata varied by source and participant and was provided uncurated.

Collaborating institutions collected whole blood in K2EDTA tubes following their own protocols. Collaborator samples were shipped for TCRbeta analysis as frozen whole blood, isolated PBMCs, or DNA extracted from either sample type. The immunoSEQ Assay, a bias-controlled multiplex PCR, was used to amplify TCRbeta CDR3 regions from genomic DNA. The source study handled its data this way. Within the assay, amplification of reference gene primers was used to estimate how many nucleated cells each sample contained. Sequence reads were collapsed and filtered to measure the absolute abundance of every unique TCRbeta CDR3 rearrangement. For each sample, productive Simpson clonality was calculated as the square root of Simpson's diversity index across productive rearrangements. TCRdb stores this immuneACCESS table with in-frame sequences only. Part of the clones is absent; in the studies checked, under half of the shortfall reflects unresolved V genes, and no reason is known for the rest. The V and J calls and clone size are taken from that table; D and trimming were inferred from the DNA. This sample comprises 20,000 or so clones, approximately 90% of them detected only once. The leading ten clones occupy about 7.8% of the sample.

This receptor was obtained from a woman aged 60-75 years with active COVID-19. This receptor chain uses TRBV29-1 and TRBJ1-3; the junction holds 10 bases that match TRBD1. Sequencing was carried out using peripheral blood. CDR3 region: CSVSPGQGPGNTIYF. Read as DNA, the sequence is TGCAGCGTTTCCCCGGGACAGGGGCCTGGAAACACCATATATTTT.